This TCR beta chain was profiled in a study of identical twins. Points from the study as a whole: Among beta out-of-frame sequences, excess sharing between twins appeared weaker. For zero-insertion analyses, partial confounding could come from invariant MAIT and iNKT cells.

This clonotype was counted between two and nine times. Its antigen is unknown. A template switching step contributed a universal primer site, while unique molecular identifiers were present in the cDNA. TCRdb reprocessed the 5' RACE reads with MiXCR, giving one entry per CDR3 protein. The table shows fewer than 250,000 distinct CDR3 sequences, with 6% to 9% occurring only once. These same data were also listed under a study on yellow fever vaccine responses in identical twins.

The TCR was taken from a woman aged 18-29 years in good health. The sample taken for sequencing was memory (CD45RO+) T cells sorted from blood.

The CDR3 is CASSPLGTSSYNEQFF. DNA for the CDR3: TGTGCCAGCAGCCCCCTGGGTACCAGCTCCTACAATGAGCAGTTCTTC. The rearrangement joins TRBV6-2 or TRBV6-3 to TRBJ2-1; D gene ambiguous. Trimming took 6 bases from V and 0 from J, leaving 15 bases between them. CDR1 and CDR2 (germline): MNHEY, SVGEGT. This CDR3 has 16 residues.